These 10 T cell receptor beta chains share one sample of origin, sequenced in a study of T-cell memory formation after mild COVID-19. TCRdb analysed the 5' RACE reads with MiXCR anew, one entry per CDR3 protein. Of 400,000 to 500,000 distinct CDR3 sequences detected, roughly 18% appear once; the ten largest clones hold roughly a fifth. The source material was PBMCs or a T cell subset sorted from them (not recorded which). The origin of the receptors is a man between 18 and 35 years old who had mild COVID-19 (a few samples of this study predate the infection). Cell type and time point are not known.

V and J are TRBV21-1 and TRBJ1-2; the D call of TRBD1 is as the table states it, not checked on the DNA. TRBV21-1 is given as a pseudogene. This CDR3 contains 14 residues. The CDR3 DNA sequence: TGTGCCAGCATGCCTGGGGGCAGGGTTTATGGCTACACCTTC. Translating it yields CASMPGGRVYGYTF.

This clonotype was detected a few times. The chain joins TRBV7-6 to TRBJ1-5; D remains unclear. The CDR3 has 15 residues. The V gene's germline CDR1 is SGHVS and CDR2 FNYEAQ. Trimming pared 2 bases from V and 4 bases from J, leaving 12 bases between. CDR3 DNA sequence: TGTGCCAGCAGCTTATCAACGGGGTTAAATCAGCCCCAGCATTTT. As protein: CASSLSTGLNQPQHF.

This clonotype was counted at least ten times. This chain connects TRBV7-2 to TRBJ2-3; maybe TRBD2 (5 bases). The CDR3 runs to 15 residues. V was trimmed by 1 base and J by 4 bases, leaving 12 bases between them. CDR1 SGHTA and CDR2 FQGNSA come from the germline V gene. Here the CDR3 reads CASSLGDYVSDTQYF. The CDR3 DNA is TGTGCCAGCAGCTTAGGCGACTATGTATCAGATACGCAGTATTTT.

The chain couples TRBV28 to TRBJ2-4; possible D gene TRBD1, 6 bases. This CDR3 comprises 17 residues. V was shortened by 5 bases and J by 0 bases, with 17 bases between the two germline ends. Germline CDR1 reads MDHEN; CDR2 reads SYDVKM. The CDR3 DNA sequence: TGTGCCAGCAGTCGAATCTTGGGGGCTCTAGCCAAAAACATTCAGTACTTC. Its translation is CASSRILGALAKNIQYF.

In its sample, this clonotype was seen a few times. The CDR3 DNA reads TGTGCCAGCAGTTTCCCTAATGGGGGGGCCGGGGAGCTGTTTTTT. Amino acids: CASSFPNGGAGELFF. The chain uses TRBV12-3 or TRBV12-4 and TRBJ2-2; TRBD2 matches at 7 bases. V trimming: 3 bases; J trimming: 6 bases; junction bases outside the gene matches: 7. The CDR3 has 15 amino acids.

This chain links TRBV18 with TRBJ1-5; D remains ambiguous. The germline V gene has CDR1 KGHSH and CDR2 LQKENI. This CDR3 spans 13 amino acids. Between the trimmed V and J ends, which lost 1 base and 7 bases, there was a span of 8 bases. The CDR3 loop reads CASSPLGGQPQHF. The CDR3 bases are TGTGCCAGCTCACCACTGGGAGGACAGCCCCAGCATTTT.

The chain joins TRBV9 to TRBJ2-2; D assignment may be TRBD1 or TRBD2 (5 bases each). The V end lost 3 bases, the J end lost 2 bases, and 8 bases lay between the germline ends. The CDR3 totals 14 residues. Germline V gene data show CDR1 as SGDLS and CDR2 as YYNGEE. Here the CDR3 reads CASSARDNTGELFF. CDR3 coding DNA: TGTGCCAGCAGCGCTCGGGACAACACCGGGGAGCTGTTTTTT.

Many counts were recorded for this clonotype. The V and J genes are TRBV29-1 and TRBJ2-5; 10 bases map to TRBD1. The CDR3 covers 13 residues. The trim removed 4 bases at V and 5 bases at J, leaving 4 bases unmatched. Germline V gene data show CDR1 as SQVTM and CDR2 as ANQGSEA. The CDR3 nucleotides read TGCAGCGTTGGGTCGACAGGGGGCGAGACCCAGTACTTC. This gives the protein CSVGSTGGETQYF.

This clonotype was seen a handful of times. The genes are TRBV7-8 and TRBJ2-7, with TRBD1 matching over 9 bases. This CDR3 has 15 amino acids. Germline V lookup: CDR1 SGHVS, CDR2 FQNEAQ. J lost 5 bases, V lost 5 bases, and 10 bases had no gene match. The CDR3: CASSASGTGIHEQYV. CDR3 bases: TGTGCCAGCAGCGCGTCCGGGACAGGGATCCACGAGCAGTACGTC.

The chain has TRBV2 and TRBJ2-3; 8 bases match TRBD2. Germline values: CDR1 SNHLY, CDR2 FYNNEI. With 4 bases clipped from V and 4 bases from J, the junction kept 4 bases outside the gene matches. The CDR3 totals 14 residues. DNA of the CDR3: TGTGCCAGCAGTGTTACTAGCGGAGCAGATACGCAGTATTTT. Its translation is CASSVTSGADTQYF.